This TCR beta chain was identified in a study of shared clonotypes between healthy human individuals. Across the whole study: With ages of 18 to 49, the donors were two women and a few men.

Assay: immunoSEQ multiplex PCR; the TCRdb copy retains only in-frame clones and omits some. The repertoire has about 2,200,000 clones, about 92% of them found once; the top ten carry around 1.7%. The naive CD8 population came from CD45RO-negative cells selected for CCR7, without terminally differentiated effector memory CD45RA+ cells. The sequenced sample was naive CD8+ T cells from PBMCs. The receptor was derived from a man aged 18 to 29 in good health. Some clones in this sample may be carry-over from other donors' samples.

The CDR3 spells CASSQESVGGRYNEQFF. The DNA of the CDR3 is TGCGCCAGCAGCCAAGAATCAGTGGGGGGGAGGTACAATGAGCAGTTCTTC. The genes are TRBV4-3 and TRBJ2-1, with 7 bases aligning to TRBD2. CDR1 LGHNA and CDR2 YSLEER come from the germline V gene. The ends lost 0 bases at V and 4 bases at J; junction bases unmatched: 9. The CDR3 covers 17 residues.